Below, one T cell receptor beta chain is given with its context. It has no known antigen specificity. No much larger clone exists at a distance of one base, and base qualities are not known. This sample is part of a study of beta chain features in type 1 diabetes (dated by TCRdb to 2017 to 2018). Describing the broader study: Mean age, gender distribution, total cell number and subset yield did not differ between patients and healthy donors. A total of 100 million to 110 million sorted cells were examined across all samples, and a strong correlation was observed between cell number per subset and RNA yield. The study compared TCRB repertoires of sorted circulating CD4+ T cell subsets between recently diagnosed type 1 diabetes patients and matched healthy donors. Regulatory and stem cell-like memory subsets were obtained from only 8 patients and roughly 8 healthy donors, while naive and central memory subsets were obtained from all 28 donors.

The CDR3 runs 13 residues from the cysteine to the phenylalanine. The retained sequence is limited to the CDR3, 39 bases, with the frame set at the first base. CDR1 SQVTM and CDR2 ANQGSEA were looked up in the germline V gene. V and J lose 8 bases and 1 base, and a span of 13 bases separates them. Each donor gave one peripheral blood draw, about 110 mL on average, collected into heparinised tubes. Using a panel that included CD45RO, CCR7, CD25, CD127, CD95 and CD27, naive, central memory, regulatory and stem cell-like memory CD4+ T cells were sorted on a BD FACSAria II. All sorted populations exceeded 95% purity. PBMCs were isolated immediately by Lymphoprep density gradient centrifugation and stained directly without culture. So that batch effects would be minimized, each experiment stained and sorted samples in pairs, pairing one healthy donor with one patient. All of the isolated RNA was reverse transcribed with the High Capacity cDNA Reverse Transcription Kit, so expressed TCRB transcripts were sequenced. Naive, central memory and regulatory T cell samples underwent deep immunoSEQ sequencing, averaging approximately 3.3 million total reads per sample. Sorted cells were lysed in RLT buffer and RNA was extracted with DNase-treated RNeasy Micro or Mini kits, depending on cell number. Each cell subset was processed on its own to prevent cross-contamination, while patient and healthy donor samples were processed together. TCRB sequences were amplified from cDNA with the immunoSEQ multiplex PCR, producing 87-bp fragments spanning the CDR3 region. Amplicons were sequenced on the Illumina HiSeq platform. From the authors' description of their analysis: PCR bias was corrected computationally using synthetic template baselines, and reads within Hamming distance 2 were collapsed, with unmergeable singletons discarded. Reads were aligned against IMGT so that V, D and J genes, CDR3 length and insertions or deletions at six rearrangement sites could be assigned. Within each subset, clonotype counts were normalized to sorted cell number, after which true diversity and Gini coefficients were computed with the tcR R package. Repertoire sharing was quantified using the overlap coefficient calculated on TCRB nucleotide sequences. Out-of-frame TCRB sequences from naive cells were analyzed as a proxy for the pre-selection repertoire. TCRdb took this table from immuneACCESS and kept in-frame rearrangements with V and J called. Such tables lack part of the clones; where checked against another copy, unresolved V genes explain under half of the gap, and the rest is unexplained. Clone size and the V and J calls come from that table; the DNA yielded D and trimming. The sample has hundreds of thousands of clones on record, 30% of them singletons. The ten most abundant clones make up 0.06% to 0.07% of the sample.

Overall study outcomes, separate from this receptor: PCR might favor shorter templates, but patient and control samples were amplified and corrected together, so any skew would affect both groups equally. A moderate but significant shortening of TCRB CDR3 length was observed in type 1 diabetes patients in all four CD4+ subsets. At VDJ recombination sites, type 1 diabetes patients had fewer insertions and more deleted nucleotides, which implies abnormalities in thymic rearrangement. Because small numbers of individuals were included in the HLA sub-analyses, any influence of HLA type on TCRB rearrangement was left unresolved. Because cDNA rather than genomic DNA was sequenced, highly expressing activated cells could have been over-represented, although no difference in activation and CD3 levels was found between groups. Naive, central memory and regulatory TCRB repertoires appeared to be more similar among patients than among healthy donors.

Sequencing was performed on naive CD4+ T cells from blood. What this sample's cell subset or site label stands for: true naive CD4+ T cells. The receptor was isolated from a man between 18 and 35 years old in good health. The V gene is TRBV29-1 and the J gene is TRBJ2-3; TRBD2 might be the D gene, on 6 matching bases. The sequenced DNA: TGCAGCATCCGGGACTTACGCACAGATACGCAGTATTTT. Translated, this is CSIRDLRTDTQYF.